The rows below give T cell receptor beta chains drawn from one sample of a study of T cell responses to AZD1222 COVID-19 vaccine. Using immunoSEQ multiplex PCR, the repertoire was profiled, and TCRdb retains in-frame clones only, with some absent. This table has more than 100,000 clones, 80% to 90% appearing once. The input for sequencing was peripheral blood, taken on day 0 of AZD1222 vaccination. The receptors here all came from an adult in good health. Both conserved end residues are trimmed from each CDR3. Part of the rows lack a size; the others show once, few, many or a class for expanded clones.

clone_size: NA; v_call: TRBV18; j_call: TRBJ2-5; cdr3_aa: ASSPGKETQY
clone_size: NA; v_call: TRBV4-3; j_call: TRBJ2-4; cdr3_aa: ASSQDLTGAKNIQY
clone_size: once; v_call: TRBV30; j_call: TRBJ2-5; cdr3_aa: AWSLKETQY
clone_size: NA; v_call: TRBV27; j_call: TRBJ2-7; cdr3_aa: ASSLLLAGGAYEQY
clone_size: NA; v_call: TRBV13; j_call: TRBJ1-1; cdr3_aa: ASSLVDRGTF
clone_size: NA; v_call: TRBV28; j_call: TRBJ1-3; cdr3_aa: ASWPLKQEPISGNTIY
clone_size: NA; v_call: TRBV4-1; j_call: TRBJ1-2; cdr3_aa: ASSPLSSNYGYT
clone_size: NA; v_call: TRBV4-3; j_call: TRBJ1-1; cdr3_aa: ASSPGTVGMNTEAF
clone_size: NA; v_call: TRBV21-1; j_call: TRBJ1-1; cdr3_aa: ASSLRGRRQVNTEAF
clone_size: NA; v_call: TRBV10-3; j_call: TRBJ2-1; cdr3_aa: AISGGLAGREEQF
clone_size: NA; v_call: TRBV18; j_call: TRBJ2-7; cdr3_aa: ASSPPAAYEQY
clone_size: NA; v_call: TRBV28; j_call: TRBJ1-5; cdr3_aa: ASSFIGNQPQH
clone_size: NA; v_call: TRBV6-5; j_call: TRBJ1-5; cdr3_aa: ASVRDDSNQPQH
clone_size: NA; v_call: TRBV6-1; j_call: TRBJ2-7; cdr3_aa: ASSEVEAWSQLHAYEQY
clone_size: once; v_call: TRBV5-1; j_call: TRBJ1-1; cdr3_aa: ASSLDGTGTFEAF
clone_size: NA; v_call: TRBV27; j_call: TRBJ1-2; cdr3_aa: ASSKQGIDYGYT